One and the same sample provided the 13 T cell receptor beta chains below, sequenced in a study of tumor-infiltrating lymphocytes in primary liver carcinoma. It was from roughly 20-30 mg of unsorted bulk tissue that RNA and DNA were co-extracted. The researchers produced TCR beta cDNA from 450 to 600 ng total RNA with a constant-region primer. Slightly modified ARM-PCR served as the procedure for the TCR beta libraries. These libraries came from three rounds of nested multiplex PCR. TRBV1-TRBV30 forward primers paired with a C-beta reverse primer drove the first two PCR rounds, about 9 cycles each. TCRdb reanalysed the multiplex PCR reads using MiXCR and keeps one entry per CDR3 protein. The data show roughly 20,000 distinct CDR3 sequences, roughly three quarters seen once. The sample comprised liver tumor tissue from sampling region 4. The subset here: tumor region T4, right-lateral pole. Receptors were obtained from a woman under 40 with primary liver carcinoma and hepatitis B virus infection.

Of note for this clonotype: A junction end diverges from the germline sequence, so it may reflect a read error. This CDR3 is CASNEAEGSGYDEQFF. The CDR3 nucleotides are TGTGCTAGCAATGAAGCGGAGGGGTCTGGGTACGATGAGCAGTTCTTC. This chain uses TRBV6-1 with TRBJ2-1; tentative D call: TRBD2 (6 bases). Germline V gives CDR1 MNHNS, CDR2 SASEGT. CDR3 length: 16 amino acids.

With respect to this clonotype: Compared with germline, one end of the junction differs, possibly owing to a read error. The chain has TRBV30 and TRBJ2-5; D is perhaps TRBD2 (6 bases). The CDR3 runs 13 residues. Germline CDR1 GTSNPN, CDR2 SVGIG (reference sequence). The CDR3 DNA reads as TGTGCATGGAATGGGGGGTATGGGGAGACCCAATACTTC. It encodes CAWNGGYGETQYF.

A remark on this clonotype: One end of the junction varies from germline; a read error may be responsible. The chain recombines TRBV5-4 with TRBJ2-3; tentative D call: TRBD1 (6 bases). CDR1 SGHNT and CDR2 YYREEE come from the germline V gene (reference sequence). The CDR3 covers 17 residues. The CDR3 loop reads CASSVEGHPPPTDAQYF. CDR3 sequence (DNA): TGTGCCAGCAGTGTAGAGGGACACCCTCCACCCACAGATGCGCAGTATTTT.

Of note for this clonotype: The DNA is omitted, as the CDR3 cannot be located on it reliably, and the CDR3 follows TCRdb's listing. The chain has TRBV11-3 and TRBJ2-7; TRBD1, the table's D call, was not compared with the DNA. CDR1 and CDR2 (germline): SGHNT, YENEEA. The CDR3 sequence runs 16 residues, both termini included. The CDR3 is CACSRRDRDYSCEQYF.

This clonotype was seen just once. A junction end diverges from the germline sequence, so it may reflect a read error. The chain couples TRBV12-3 or TRBV12-4 to TRBJ1-2, with 7 bases matching TRBD1. This CDR3 is 12 amino acids long. CDR3 sequence (DNA): TGTGTCAGCGGGGGGACAGTAAGAGACTACACCTTC. It encodes CVSGGTVRDYTF.

This clonotype is medium-sized (0.01 to 0.1%) within its sample. This chain uses TRBV28 with TRBJ2-7; 14 bases align to TRBD2. Germline assignment: CDR1 MDHEN and CDR2 SYDVKM. V gave up 3 bases and J gave up 6 bases; unmatched junction bases: 7. This CDR3 contains 16 residues. The DNA for the CDR3 is TGTGCCAGCAGTTTTTTGGGACTAGCGGGAGCTGGCGAGCAGTACTTC. The encoded protein is CASSFLGLAGAGEQYF.

In the case of this clonotype: Relative to the germline gene, one junction end is altered; a read error may explain this. This chain uses TRBV6-1 with TRBJ1-2; D unresolved. The CDR3 is 18 amino acids. The germline V gene encodes CDR1 MNHNS and CDR2 SASEGT. CDR3 DNA sequence: TGTGCCAGCGGCGAACGGTTCCTGGTCCTTAGATCTAACTATGGCTGCACCTTC. It yields the protein CASGERFLVLRSNYGCTF.

This clonotype came up many times. The chain carries TRBV6-1 and TRBJ1-5; D is undetermined. Germline V gene lookup returns CDR1 MNHNS and CDR2 SASEGT. The CDR3 is 14 amino acids. V gave up 3 bases and J gave up 2 bases, with 8 bases separating them. The CDR3 reads CASSERGGNQPQHF. In DNA, the CDR3 is TGTGCCAGCAGTGAGCGCGGCGGCAATCAGCCCCAGCATTTT.

This clonotype was seen once. A read error may explain this, as a much larger clone is one base away. The V call is TRBV7-2, the J call TRBJ2-1; 8 bases map to TRBD1. The CDR3 totals 14 residues. From germline, CDR1 is SGHTA and CDR2 FQGNSA. CDR3 sequence (DNA): TGTGCCAGCAGCTTGGACCAGGGGGCCGATGAGCTGTTCTTC. Residues: CASSLDQGADELFF.

The V call is TRBV30, the J call TRBJ2-3; D unclear. The V gene's germline CDR1 is GTSNPN and CDR2 SVGIG (reference sequence). There are 12 residues in the CDR3. V dropped 4 bases and J dropped 3 bases, with 8 bases sitting between them. The chain's CDR3 is CAWTFSTDTQYF. CDR3 bases: TGTGCCTGGACATTCTCGACAGATACGCAGTATTTT.

As to this clonotype: A read error may produce the germline difference seen at one junction end. This rearrangement joins TRBV28 to TRBJ2-1; no clear D. The CDR3 totals 11 residues. CDR1 is MDHEN and CDR2 is SYDVKM in the germline V gene. Here the CDR3 DNA reads TGTACCAGCAGTCGTTTTGGTGAGCAGTTCTTC. Protein: CTSSRFGEQFF.

In this sample, this clonotype is medium-sized. The V gene is TRBV4-1, the J gene TRBJ1-5; perhaps TRBD1 as D (6 bases). V gave up 8 bases and J gave up 7 bases, with 18 bases separating them. The CDR3 is made up of 14 amino acids. Germline CDR1 MGHRA, CDR2 YSYEKL. CDR3 DNA sequence: TGCGCCAGCGACTCACGGACAGATAGACAGCCCCAGCATTTT. As protein: CASDSRTDRQPQHF.

About this clonotype: An end of the junction does not agree with germline; a read error may underlie this. The chain links TRBV13 to TRBJ1-1, with D possibly being TRBD1 (6 bases). Germline V CDR1 and CDR2: PRHDT, FYEKMQ (reference sequence). The CDR3 spans 17 residues. The CDR3 sequence: CASSLGGSGIGGTGAFF. The CDR3 DNA is TGTGCCAGTAGCTTAGGAGGGTCTGGTATTGGGGGCACTGGAGCTTTCTTT.